A selection of T cell receptor beta chains follows, all from one sample in a study of cytotoxic CD8 clonotypes in ibrutinib-treated CLL. Libraries were prepared by immunoSEQ multiplex PCR; TCRdb keeps only in-frame clonotypes and omits some of them. Of approximately 90,000 clones listed, approximately 77% are singletons. Material: PBMCs, obtained after 24 months of ibrutinib treatment. These receptors all come from a human donor with chronic lymphocytic leukemia. CDR3s include the opening cysteine and the closing phenylalanine or tryptophan. The D gene is left open where the match is weak. The size entry is marked missing in some rows and otherwise reads once, few, many or a size class.

abundance	v_gene	j_gene	d_gene	CDR3aa	CDR3nt
few	TRBV5-1	TRBJ2-5	NA	CASSLATSASFVETQYF	TGCGCCAGCAGCTTAGCTACCAGCGCATCCTTTGTAGAGACCCAGTACTTC
few	TRBV2	TRBJ1-2	NA	CASSEPGGIGYTF	TGTGCCAGCAGTGAACCGGGGGGCATTGGCTACACCTTC
NA	TRBV5-1	TRBJ2-2	NA	CASSLDTLTGELFF	TGCGCCAGCAGCCTGGACACTCTTACCGGGGAGCTGTTTTTT
once	TRBV19	TRBJ1-5	NA	CASSHFSPQHF	TGTGCCAGTAGCCACTTTTCGCCCCAGCATTTT
NA	TRBV5-1	TRBJ1-2	NA	CASSLGIPGRRTNYGYTF	TGCGCCAGCAGCTTAGGAATTCCGGGGCGTCGCACTAACTATGGCTACACCTTC
NA	TRBV29-1	TRBJ2-1	TRBD1	CSVEGVGTVYEQFF	TGCAGCGTTGAAGGCGTGGGGACAGTATATGAGCAGTTCTTC
NA	TRBV5-5	TRBJ2-7	TRBD1	CASSFPGTGGREQYF	TGTGCCAGCAGCTTCCCCGGGACAGGGGGCCGGGAGCAGTACTTC
NA	TRBV7-9	TRBJ2-5	NA	CASSATSVQETQYF	TGTGCCAGCAGCGCGACCAGCGTCCAAGAGACCCAGTACTTC
NA	TRBV19	TRBJ2-3	TRBD2	CASSPTSGRADTQYF	TGTGCCAGTAGTCCCACTAGCGGGAGGGCAGATACGCAGTATTTT
once	TRBV7-3	TRBJ2-4	NA	CASSWTSSDIQYF	TGTGCCAGCAGCTGGACCTCCTCGGACATTCAGTACTTC
NA	TRBV9	TRBJ2-2	NA	CASSVWSNTGELFF	TGTGCCAGCAGCGTATGGTCAAACACCGGGGAGCTGTTTTTT
NA	TRBV19	TRBJ2-2	TRBD1	CASRPRTGDGAGELFF	TGTGCCAGTAGGCCGAGGACAGGGGATGGAGCCGGGGAGCTGTTTTTT
NA	TRBV6-5	TRBJ1-4	NA	CASSYQGSREEKLFF	TGTGCCAGCAGTTACCAGGGATCCCGGGAAGAAAAACTGTTTTTT
NA	TRBV29-1	TRBJ2-5	TRBD1	CSVEKGQWETQYF	TGCAGCGTTGAAAAGGGACAGTGGGAGACCCAGTACTTC
NA	TRBV4-1	TRBJ2-2	NA	CASSQVDLVAGELFF	TGCGCCAGCAGCCAAGTTGACTTGGTGGCCGGGGAGCTGTTTTTT
NA	TRBV5-4	TRBJ1-2	NA	CASSLPPGRELNYGYTF	TGTGCCAGCAGCTTGCCACCGGGACGGGAACTTAACTATGGCTACACCTTC
NA	TRBV7-2	TRBJ2-7	TRBD1	CASGRTGFSYEQYF	TGTGCCAGCGGGAGGACAGGGTTCTCCTACGAGCAGTACTTC
NA	TRBV19	TRBJ1-5	TRBD1	CASRNPRTGRNQPQHF	TGTGCCAGTAGGAACCCTCGGACAGGGCGCAATCAGCCCCAGCATTTT
NA	TRBV5-1	TRBJ2-7	NA	CASSLTDAPSYEQYF	TGCGCCAGCAGCCTGACAGATGCCCCCTCCTACGAGCAGTACTTC
NA	TRBV29-1	TRBJ2-6	NA	CSVDSGRAGANVLTF	TGCAGCGTTGATTCCGGCAGGGCCGGGGCCAACGTCCTGACTTTC
few	TRBV9	TRBJ2-1	NA	CASSADSYNEQFF	TGTGCCAGCAGCGCCGACAGCTACAATGAGCAGTTCTTC
NA	TRBV19	TRBJ2-1	NA	CASTLGAGAQFF	TGTGCCAGTACCTTGGGGGCCGGGGCGCAGTTCTTC
once	TRBV21-1	TRBJ2-5	NA	CASSKVELAGVQETQYF	TGTGCCAGCAGCAAAGTTGAACTAGCGGGGGTACAAGAGACCCAGTACTTC
NA	TRBV5-6	TRBJ2-3	NA	CASSFPKDTQYF	TGTGCCAGCAGCTTTCCCAAAGATACGCAGTATTTT
NA	TRBV7-6	TRBJ2-7	NA	CASSGGRGGQYF	TGTGCCAGCAGCGGCGGTCGAGGCGGGCAGTACTTC
NA	TRBV13	TRBJ1-3	NA	CASRFLLTGNTIYF	TGTGCCAGCAGGTTCCTCCTCACTGGAAACACCATATATTTT
NA	TRBV18	TRBJ1-6	NA	CASSPTDSNSPLHF	TGTGCCAGCTCGCCGACAGATTCAAATTCACCCCTCCACTTT
few	TRBV4-1	TRBJ2-7	NA	CASSQDRQGQIGEQYF	TGCGCCAGCAGCCAAGATAGGCAGGGTCAGATCGGCGAGCAGTACTTC
NA	TRBV6-1	TRBJ2-5	NA	CASSEVKTQYF	TGTGCCAGCAGTGAAGTGAAGACCCAGTACTTC
few	TRBV5-1	TRBJ1-1	NA	CASSPLGRLDTEAFF	TGCGCCAGCAGCCCGTTGGGACGGCTAGACACTGAAGCTTTCTTT
few	TRBV7-2	TRBJ2-1	NA	CASSYPANNEQFF	TGTGCCAGCAGCTACCCCGCCAACAATGAGCAGTTCTTC
NA	TRBV6-1	TRBJ2-7	NA	CASTKEGYEQYF	TGTGCCAGCACCAAGGAGGGCTACGAGCAGTACTTC
NA	TRBV6-5	TRBJ2-7	TRBD2	CASRSAPGRVQYF	TGTGCCAGCAGATCTGCTCCGGGGAGGGTGCAGTACTTC
NA	TRBV9	TRBJ1-2	NA	CASSVETVGNYGYTF	TGTGCCAGCAGCGTAGAGACAGTAGGGAACTATGGCTACACCTTC
NA	TRBV7-3	TRBJ2-5	NA	CASSLAPRGYQETQYF	TGTGCCAGCAGCTTAGCCCCCCGGGGCTACCAAGAGACCCAGTACTTC
NA	TRBV29-1	TRBJ2-1	TRBD2	CSVEKLAGYNEQFF	TGCAGCGTTGAGAAACTAGCGGGGTACAATGAGCAGTTCTTC
NA	TRBV7-6	TRBJ2-6	NA	CASSPGSAGANVLTF	TGTGCCAGCAGCCCCGGCTCAGCTGGGGCCAACGTCCTGACTTTC
NA	TRBV19	TRBJ1-2	NA	CASSIRSTGSLNYGYTF	TGTGCCAGTAGTATAAGGTCAACAGGGAGCCTTAACTATGGCTACACCTTC
NA	TRBV7-8	TRBJ2-1	TRBD2	CASSSEAGDSYNEQFF	TGTGCCAGCAGCTCAGAAGCGGGAGACTCCTACAATGAGCAGTTCTTC
NA	TRBV5-1	TRBJ2-1	NA	CASSAATANYNEQFF	TGCGCCAGCAGCGCCGCGACAGCCAACTACAATGAGCAGTTCTTC
NA	TRBV7-8	TRBJ2-7	TRBD1	CASSLRDSSYEQYF	TGTGCCAGCAGCTTGAGGGACAGCTCCTACGAGCAGTACTTC
NA	TRBV27	TRBJ1-1	NA	CASSNREGTEAFF	TGTGCCAGCAGCAACAGGGAGGGCACTGAAGCTTTCTTT
NA	TRBV27	TRBJ1-2	TRBD1	CASSPAGQANYGYTF	TGTGCCAGCAGTCCCGCGGGACAGGCAAACTATGGCTACACCTTC
NA	TRBV27	TRBJ1-1	TRBD1	CASTSGQLNTEAFF	TGTGCCAGCACCTCGGGACAGTTGAACACTGAAGCTTTCTTT
NA	TRBV7-9	TRBJ1-6	NA	CASSPRLASGQGVSPLHF	TGTGCCAGCAGCCCCCGTTTGGCATCCGGACAAGGAGTTTCACCCCTCCACTTT
NA	TRBV6-6	TRBJ2-7	NA	CASSFFGSSYEQYF	TGTGCCAGCAGCTTCTTCGGTAGCAGCTACGAGCAGTACTTC
NA	TRBV5-6	TRBJ2-1	NA	CASSFDRGSSYNEQFF	TGTGCCAGCAGCTTTGACCGGGGGAGCTCCTACAATGAGCAGTTCTTC
NA	TRBV25-1	TRBJ2-1	TRBD2	CASSDSPGTSRDNEQFF	TGTGCCAGCAGTGACTCTCCCGGGACTAGCAGAGACAATGAGCAGTTCTTC
once	TRBV5-8	TRBJ2-3	TRBD2	CASSRLAGGTDTQYF	TGTGCCAGCAGCCGCCTAGCGGGAGGCACAGATACGCAGTATTTT
few	TRBV28	TRBJ2-2	TRBD1	CASSLVDRDTGELFF	TGTGCCAGCAGTTTGGTGGACAGGGACACCGGGGAGCTGTTTTTT
NA	TRBV2	TRBJ1-2	NA	CASSENVGYTF	TGTGCCAGCAGTGAGAACGTAGGCTACACCTTC
NA	TRBV19	TRBJ1-5	TRBD1	CASSIDRQGGQPQHF	TGTGCCAGTAGTATAGACCGACAGGGGGGTCAGCCCCAGCATTTT
NA	TRBV6-1	TRBJ2-3	NA	CASSELRRSSTDTQYF	TGTGCCAGCAGTGAGCTTCGACGGTCGAGCACAGATACGCAGTATTTT
NA	TRBV14	TRBJ1-6	NA	CASSQVDGSPLHF	TGTGCCAGCAGCCAAGTGGACGGCTCACCCCTCCACTTT
NA	TRBV11-3	TRBJ1-2	NA	CASSLEIGPSNYGYTF	TGTGCCAGCAGCTTAGAGATCGGGCCATCTAACTATGGCTACACCTTC
once	TRBV9	TRBJ1-3	NA	CASSVDPEGNTIYF	TGTGCCAGCAGCGTAGATCCCGAAGGAAACACCATATATTTT
NA	TRBV6-1	TRBJ2-6	NA	CASSESLGSGANVLTF	TGTGCCAGCAGTGAATCGCTGGGCTCTGGGGCCAACGTCCTGACTTTC
NA	TRBV6-5	TRBJ1-1	NA	CASSASGIMNTEAFF	TGTGCCAGCAGTGCCTCAGGGATCATGAACACTGAAGCTTTCTTT
NA	TRBV6-4	TRBJ2-3	TRBD1	CASSVGQGEVDTQYF	TGTGCCAGCAGTGTTGGACAGGGAGAAGTAGATACGCAGTATTTT
NA	TRBV7-9	TRBJ2-1	NA	CASSLDGGRNEQFF	TGTGCCAGCAGCTTAGACGGGGGTCGGAATGAGCAGTTCTTC